This T cell receptor (beta chain) was recovered during a study of shared clonotypes between healthy human individuals. Between the trimmed V and J ends, which lost 4 bases and 2 bases, there was a span of 11 bases. Germline V gene data show CDR1 as SQVTM and CDR2 as ANQGSEA. The CDR3 consists of 14 residues. Libraries were prepared by immunoSEQ multiplex PCR; TCRdb keeps only in-frame clonotypes and omits some of them. This table holds 1,500,000 or so clones, around 98.5% found once. This clone was detected once. This sequence joins TRBV29-1 and TRBJ1-4, with D perhaps TRBD1 (5 bases). The sequence was collected from a man aged 25 to 40 in good health. Sequences were obtained from naive CD4+ T cells sorted from blood. Subset of the sample: CD45RA+ positively selected. CDR3 sequence: CSVAHRLTNEKLFF. The CDR3 DNA sequence: TGCAGCGTTGCCCACAGGCTGACTAATGAAAAACTGTTTTTT.